Listed here are 2 T cell receptor beta chains from one sample, sequenced in a study of radiotherapy plus CTLA-4 blockade in lung cancer. Sequencing was performed with immunoSEQ multiplex PCR; in TCRdb, only in-frame clones are kept and a portion is missing. In the table there are some 87,000 clones, about four fifths of which are singletons. The sequencing here drew on peripheral blood, taken from a patient treated with radiotherapy plus ipilimumab. These receptors originate from a human donor with non-small cell lung cancer that progressed on radiotherapy plus ipilimumab.

The V gene is TRBV7-2, the J gene TRBJ2-5; D possibly corresponds to TRBD2 (5 bases). Germline CDR1 and CDR2: SGHTA and FQGNSA. Trimming pared 2 bases from V and 1 base from J, leaving 20 bases between. The CDR3 is 18 residues long. The chain's CDR3 is CASSLNGVGVSSQETQYF. The CDR3, as DNA: TGTGCCAGCAGCTTAAACGGGGTGGGTGTCTCCAGCCAAGAGACCCAGTACTTC. Full variable domain (rest looked up from reference TRBV7-2 and TRBJ2-5): GAGVSQSPSNKVTEKGKDVELRCDPISGHTALYWYRQSLGQGLEFLIYFQGNSAPDKSGLPSDRFSAERTGGSVSTLTIQRTQQEDSAVYLCASSLNGVGVSSQETQYFGPGTRLLVL.

The chain links TRBV4-1 to TRBJ2-2; weak D call: TRBD1 (5 bases). Germline V CDR1 and CDR2: MGHRA, YSYEKL. Trimming stripped 0 bases from V and 1 base from J, with 6 bases between. The CDR3 spans 15 residues. The CDR3 DNA reads TGCGCCAGCAGCCAAGATACAGGGAACACCGGGGAGCTGTTTTTT. Its translation: CASSQDTGNTGELFF.